This T cell receptor beta chain was sequenced during a study of T cells in Graves' hyperthyroidism and ophthalmopathy. Study-wide results and caveats: The authors' 13 V-J model separated ophthalmopathy from stable hyperthyroidism.

From RNA transcripts, TCR beta CDR3 regions were amplified. The study used the HTBI primer set for a first-round RT-PCR of the TCR CDR3. MiXCR was run by TCRdb on the multiplex PCR reads, yielding one entry per CDR3 protein. This sample yields around 500,000 distinct CDR3 sequences, of which 16% are seen a single time; 25% to 30% belongs to the top ten. V trimming: 1 base; J trimming: 7 bases; junction bases outside the gene matches: 3. This CDR3 is 13 amino acids long. Germline V gene lookup returns CDR1 LNHNV and CDR2 YYDKDF (reference sequence). This clonotype was found many times. The antigen remains undetermined.

The sequence was obtained from a woman under 40 with Graves' ophthalmopathy. The sequenced material came from blood. The chain uses TRBV15 and TRBJ2-5; 7 positions match TRBD1. The CDR3 protein is CATSRGGQLTQYF. In DNA form, the CDR3 reads TGTGCCACCAGCAGAGGGGGACAGTTGACCCAGTACTTC.